This T cell receptor beta chain was retrieved from a study of response to subunit inactivated influenza vaccine. The study's findings and limits: With each seasonal influenza vaccination, the authors suggested, few new T cells are recruited.

TCRdb fed the RT-PCR reads into MiXCR, producing one record per CDR3 protein. The sample includes roughly 540,000 distinct CDR3 sequences, approximately 20% of them seen just once. Trimming cost V 6 bases and J 5 bases, with 11 bases left between them. The CDR3 runs 13 residues. The table lists this clonotype with a few counts. Its antigen remains unidentified. The same data also went into a second study, on T cells expressing NK-cell markers. That paper notes: Researchers built TCR beta cDNA using 5'RACE template switching with UMIs. Researchers got TCR beta repertoires out of sorted CD3+CD56+NKG2C+, CD3+CD56+NKG2C- and CD3+CD56-NKG2C+ T cells. HCMV seropositivity marked seven of the eight sequenced donors; one was seronegative. Dominant NKG2C+ clonotypes were found to form about 1.0-7.5% of CD8+ T cells in six donors.

The rearrangement joins TRBV12-3 or TRBV12-4 to TRBJ1-3; D is unclear. The TCR comes from a man aged 50-59 years who received an inactivated influenza vaccine. Sequenced material: CD4+ T cells sorted from PBMCs, taken approximately 12 days after vaccination. In nucleotides, the CDR3 is TGTGCCAGCAGGCAGACGGAGCGAAACACCATATATTTT. Residues: CASRQTERNTIYF.